Each of the 14 T cell receptor beta chains below was sequenced from the same sample in a study of human T cells and chemical hapten exposure. Time point indicated: patch test 1, 2 weeks after DPC sensitization. The treatment: therapeutic diphenylcyclopropenone sensitization with weekly scalp DPC. One entry per CDR3 protein results from TCRdb running MiXCR on the RACE reads. The sample has 370,000 or so distinct CDR3 sequences, roughly 5% seen once. Specimen: whole blood, collected in connection with sensitization to the hapten diphenylcyclopropenone (DPC). These receptors all stem from a woman between 50 and 59 years old with alopecia areata. Some clones in this sample may be carry-over from other donors' samples.

This clonotype appeared a few times. This chain connects TRBV12-3 or TRBV12-4 to TRBJ2-3; D is possibly TRBD1 (5 bases). Trimming took off 5 bases at V and 2 bases at J, with 20 bases between the two ends. CDR3 size: 17 residues. CDR3 in amino acids: CASSRPPGYGDTDTQYF. The CDR3 nucleotides are TGTGCCAGCAGTAGGCCGCCAGGGTATGGGGACACAGATACGCAGTATTTT.

In its sample, this clonotype was seen many times. The rearrangement joins TRBV29-1 to TRBJ1-2, with 9 positions matching TRBD1. From germline, CDR1 is SQVTM and CDR2 ANQGSEA. Trimming removed 4 bases from V and 0 bases from J; junction bases left unmatched: 15. CDR3 length: 18 residues. CDR3 loop: CSVGPYSLQGAPNYGYTF. The CDR3 DNA reads as TGCAGCGTTGGGCCCTATTCCTTACAGGGGGCGCCTAACTATGGCTACACCTTC.

This clonotype was seen repeatedly, ten times or more. The V gene is TRBV27, the J gene TRBJ1-1; D remains unclear. The CDR3 runs 14 residues. Germline CDR1 MNHEY, CDR2 SMNVEV (reference sequence). Trimming pared 0 bases from V and 2 bases from J, leaving 7 bases between. CDR3 protein: CASSLSGENTEAFF. CDR3 bases: TGTGCCAGCAGTTTATCCGGGGAAAACACTGAAGCTTTCTTT.

This clonotype was seen repeatedly, ten times or more. V usage is TRBV20-1 and J usage is TRBJ2-3; 13 nucleotides match TRBD2. CDR1 and CDR2 from the germline V gene are DFQATT and SNEGSKA (reference sequence). J lost 3 bases, V lost 2 bases, and 5 bases had no gene match. The CDR3 sequence is 16 residues long. In nucleotides, the CDR3 is TGCAGTGCTAGACCACTAGCGGGGGGGCATACAGATACGCAGTATTTT. Translating it yields CSARPLAGGHTDTQYF.

The chain couples TRBV11-3 to TRBJ2-3, with 8 bases that match TRBD1. The junction had 6 bases not matched to a gene; V was cut back by 5 bases and J by 2 bases. Germline loops: CDR1 SGHNT, CDR2 YENEEA. CDR3 size: 15 residues. This CDR3 reads CASSQTGVNTDTQYF. The DNA for the CDR3 is TGTGCCAGCAGCCAGACAGGGGTGAACACAGATACGCAGTATTTT.

This clonotype was detected only a few times. This sequence joins TRBV6-2 or TRBV6-3 and TRBJ2-4; 10 positions match TRBD2. The CDR3 has 17 amino acids. Trimming at V came to 2 bases and at J to 5 bases, leaving 9 bases not matched to a gene. Germline V gene sequence: CDR1 MNHEY, CDR2 SVGEGT. CDR3 sequence reads: CASSYLASGRAQNIQYF. In DNA, the CDR3 is TGTGCCAGCAGTTACCTAGCGAGCGGGAGGGCCCAAAACATTCAGTACTTC.

This clonotype was counted at least ten times. J is TRBJ2-2 and V is TRBV7-3; D perhaps matches TRBD2 (5 bases). From germline, CDR1 is SGHTA and CDR2 FQGTGA. V was pared by 2 bases and J by 7 bases, with 8 bases between. The CDR3 contains 13 residues. CDR3 in amino acids: CASSLVGSGELFF. CDR3 coding DNA: TGTGCCAGCAGCTTAGTGGGGAGCGGGGAGCTGTTTTTT.

This clonotype was counted ten times or more. The rearrangement links TRBV24-1 to TRBJ1-5, with D perhaps matching TRBD1 (5 bases). The germline V gene encodes CDR1 KGHDR and CDR2 SFDVKD. The CDR3 length is 14 residues. Trimming cost V 2 bases and J 1 base, with 5 bases left between them. The CDR3 here is CATSDWGSNQPQHF. The CDR3 region has the DNA TGTGCCACCAGTGATTGGGGGAGCAATCAGCCCCAGCATTTT.

The J gene is TRBJ1-3, the V gene TRBV29-1, with D uncertain. Germline CDR1 SQVTM, CDR2 ANQGSEA. V was trimmed by 0 bases and J by 4 bases, leaving 10 bases between them. There are 14 residues in the CDR3. The CDR3 sequence: CSVEDGRVGNTIYF. The CDR3 DNA reads TGCAGCGTTGAAGACGGGAGGGTCGGAAACACCATATATTTT.

The DNA for the CDR3 is TGTGCCAGCAGCTCGCGTACCTCGGATACGCAGTATTTT. Its translation is CASSSRTSDTQYF. The chain has TRBV7-2 and TRBJ2-3; D unresolved. V dropped 4 bases and J dropped 6 bases, with 11 bases sitting between them. This CDR3 is built from 13 residues. The germline V gene encodes CDR1 SGHTA and CDR2 FQGNSA.

With regard to this clonotype: A much larger clone is a single base away; this may be a read error. The chain joins TRBV6-2 or TRBV6-3 to TRBJ2-3, with 7 bases identical to TRBD1. The CDR3 is 15 amino acids. CDR1 is MNHEY, CDR2 SVGEGT, per germline. Trimming at V came to 4 bases and at J to 5 bases, leaving 9 bases not matched to a gene. As DNA, the CDR3 is TGTGCCAGCAGTTGGAACAGGGGCGGCAAAGATACGCAGTATTTT. Translated: CASSWNRGGKDTQYF.

This clonotype was seen a handful of times. V gene TRBV12-2 combines with J gene TRBJ2-7; the table's D call TRBD2 went unverified against the DNA. TRBV12-2 is flagged as a pseudogene. The CDR3 contains 12 residues. This chain's CDR3 is CASRLEGSEQYF. The CDR3, as DNA: TGTGCAAGTCGCTTAGAAGGGAGCGAGCAGTACTTC.

This clonotype has only a few counts. This chain uses TRBV6-5 with TRBJ2-1; D not certain. CDR3 length: 14 residues. The germline V gene has CDR1 MNHEY and CDR2 SVGAGI. Trimming left V 0 bases short and J 4 bases short, with 7 bases between. CDR3 in DNA: TGTGCCAGCAGTTACTCCTCCCTATACAATGAGCAGTTCTTC. This sequence encodes CASSYSSLYNEQFF.

This clonotype appeared many times. The chain combines TRBV6-2 or TRBV6-3 with TRBJ2-2; 7 positions match TRBD1. From germline, CDR1 is MNHEY and CDR2 SVGEGT. Trimming cost V 5 bases and J 5 bases; bases outside gene matches: 11. The CDR3 covers 16 residues. The CDR3 is CASSTLRQGWTGELFF. CDR3 bases: TGTGCCAGCAGTACCCTTCGACAGGGTTGGACCGGGGAGCTGTTTTTT.